This T cell receptor (beta chain) derives from a study of human T cells and chemical hapten exposure. About the study: Upper-back patches of 0.01% DPC were read at 6 days. Study results and limitations: High-frequency TCRs, those above 1 in 1000, stayed the same after DPC sensitization.

The library attached unique molecular identifiers to individual cDNA molecules. TCRdb called the RACE reads again in MiXCR, with one record for every CDR3 protein. The table includes 30,000 to 40,000 distinct CDR3 sequences, roughly 12% detected once. V was trimmed by 2 bases and J by 1 base, leaving 8 bases between them. CDR1 is ENHRY, CDR2 SYGVKD, per germline. This CDR3 is built from 14 residues. Specified time point: patch test 3, about 24 weeks after DPC sensitization. Noted treatment: therapeutic diphenylcyclopropenone sensitization with weekly scalp DPC. Whole blood, unfractionated, served as the material for total RNA extraction. This clonotype was counted many times. Antigen: not known.

The rearrangement uses TRBV10-3 and TRBJ1-1; D unclear. The receptor's source is a woman aged 40 to 50 with alopecia areata. Some clones in this sample may be carry-over from other donors' samples. The material was whole blood, obtained in connection with sensitization to the hapten diphenylcyclopropenone (DPC). CDR3 DNA: TGTGCCATCAGTGAGGGCGGACCGAACACTGAAGCTTTCTTT. Encoded protein: CAISEGGPNTEAFF.